This T cell receptor (beta chain) derives from a study of cytomegalovirus exposure and HLA in healthy donors. The PCR employed 60 Vbeta primers together with 13 Jbeta primers. Per the study methods: Unique TCR beta chains totaled roughly 80 million in a later count, with roughly 11 million of them shared. Libraries were prepared by immunoSEQ multiplex PCR; TCRdb keeps only in-frame clonotypes and omits some of them. D and trimming come from the DNA, and the V and J calls and clone size come from that table. The sample has some 140,000 clones, about 74% seen once. V lost 6 bases, J lost 4 bases, and 5 bases stayed unmatched. Germline V gene lookup returns CDR1 SQVTM and CDR2 ANQGSEA. The CDR3 contains 13 residues. Points on this clone: The antigen remains unidentified.

Study outcomes and limitations: In a later analysis, TCR beta V- and J-gene trimming was associated with a missense DCLRE1C variant.

The J gene is TRBJ2-7, the V gene TRBV29-1; TRBD1 matches 11 bases. This TCR derives from a man aged 40-49 years in good health and CMV-seronegative. Sequencing was performed on PBMCs. CDR3 sequence: CSVSGTGGYEQYF. CDR3 bases: TGCAGCGTCTCCGGGACAGGGGGGTACGAGCAGTACTTC.